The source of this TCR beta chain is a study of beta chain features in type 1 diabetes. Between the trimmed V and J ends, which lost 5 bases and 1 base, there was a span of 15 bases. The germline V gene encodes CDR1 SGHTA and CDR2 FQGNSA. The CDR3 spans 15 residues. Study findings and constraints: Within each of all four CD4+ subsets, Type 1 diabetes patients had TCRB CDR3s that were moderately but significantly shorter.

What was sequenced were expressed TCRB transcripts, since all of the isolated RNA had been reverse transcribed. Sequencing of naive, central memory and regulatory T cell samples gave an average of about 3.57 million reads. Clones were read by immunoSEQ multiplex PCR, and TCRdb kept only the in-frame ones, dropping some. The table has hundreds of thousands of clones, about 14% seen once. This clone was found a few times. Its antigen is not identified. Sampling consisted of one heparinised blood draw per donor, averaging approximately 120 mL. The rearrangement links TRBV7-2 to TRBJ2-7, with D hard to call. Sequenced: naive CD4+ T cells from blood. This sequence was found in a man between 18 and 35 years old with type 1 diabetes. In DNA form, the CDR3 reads TGTGCCAGCAGCCTAGGCGCCGTCCGATCCTACGAGCAGTACTTC. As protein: CASSLGAVRSYEQYF.